This T cell receptor beta chain was profiled in a study of CD8+CD57+ T cells in acquired aplastic anemia. Profiles of TCR beta VDJ and CDR3 were generated from a genomic DNA template. In TCRdb, the reads were re-called with MiXCR into one record per CDR3 protein. The sample holds 200,000 to 250,000 distinct CDR3 sequences; less than 75% are singletons and the top ten take roughly 50%. CDR1 is SGHNT, CDR2 YYREEE, per germline (reference sequence). V was pared by 3 bases and J by 6 bases, with 6 bases between. This CDR3 is built from 11 residues. Flow cytometry had shown expanded CD8+CD57+ cells in the patients chosen for sequencing. Only a few counts were recorded for this clonotype.

The TCR originated in a human donor with aplastic anemia. V and J are TRBV5-4 and TRBJ1-2; D remains ambiguous. Sequenced sample: sorted CD4+, CD8+, or CD8+CD57+ T cells (not recorded which) from PBMCs. The CDR3 sequence is CASSSSNGYTF. The CDR3, as DNA: TGTGCCAGCAGCTCTAGCAATGGCTACACCTTC. Using reference TRBV5-4 and TRBJ1-2 for the parts outside the CDR3, the full variable domain is ETGVTQSPTHLIKTRGQQVTLRCSSQSGHNTVSWYQQALGQGPQFIFQYYREEENGRGNFPPRFSGLQFPNYSSELNVNALELDDSALYLCASSSSNGYTFGSGTRLTVV.